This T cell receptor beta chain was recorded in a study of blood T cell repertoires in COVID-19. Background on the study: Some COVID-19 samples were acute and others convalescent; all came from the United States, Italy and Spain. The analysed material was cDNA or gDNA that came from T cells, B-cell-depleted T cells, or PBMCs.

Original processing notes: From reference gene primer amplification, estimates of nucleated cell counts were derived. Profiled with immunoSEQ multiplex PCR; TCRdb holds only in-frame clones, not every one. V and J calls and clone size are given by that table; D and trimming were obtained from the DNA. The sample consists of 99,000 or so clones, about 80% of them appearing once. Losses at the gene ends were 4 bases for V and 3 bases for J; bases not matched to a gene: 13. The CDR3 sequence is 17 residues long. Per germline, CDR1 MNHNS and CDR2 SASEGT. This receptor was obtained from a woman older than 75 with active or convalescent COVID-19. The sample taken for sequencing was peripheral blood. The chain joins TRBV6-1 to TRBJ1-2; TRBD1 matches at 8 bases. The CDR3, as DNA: TGTGCCAGCAGTGCCTCTCAGGGGGCCGGGGGACACTATGGCTACACCTTC. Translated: CASSASQGAGGHYGYTF.